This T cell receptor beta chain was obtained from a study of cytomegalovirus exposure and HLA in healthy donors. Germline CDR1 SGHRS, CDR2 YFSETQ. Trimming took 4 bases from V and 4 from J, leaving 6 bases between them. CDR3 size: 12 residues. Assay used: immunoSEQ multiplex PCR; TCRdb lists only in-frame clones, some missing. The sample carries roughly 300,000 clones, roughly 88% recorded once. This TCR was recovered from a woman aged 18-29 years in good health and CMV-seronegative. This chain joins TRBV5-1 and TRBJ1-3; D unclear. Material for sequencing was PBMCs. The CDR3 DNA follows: TGCGCCAGCAGCCCCGAGGGAAACACCATATATTTT. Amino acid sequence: CASSPEGNTIYF.